This entry features one TCR beta chain sequence. Its antigen is currently unknown. The data stem from a study of shared clonotypes between healthy human individuals. General study points: Naive subsets typically showed greater estimated richness than memory subsets. Sampling used blood alone; tissue repertoires probably differ. A handful of donors showed sharing of around 5.3% of naive CD4 clonotypes. The expectation was that sequencing depth would affect clonotype sharing among donors.

The method was immunoSEQ multiplex PCR; TCRdb's version includes in-frame clones alone and lacks a portion of them. This table holds approximately 500,000 clones, about 95% found once. Germline CDR1 and CDR2: SGHRS and YFSETQ. The V end lost 0 bases, the J end lost 0 bases, and 7 bases lay between the germline ends. The CDR3 spans 14 residues. Source material: naive CD4+ T cells sorted from blood. Indicated subset: CD45RA+ positively selected. This clonotype was obtained from a woman aged 25 to 39 in good health. The chain recombines TRBV5-1 with TRBJ2-7; D uncertain. CDR3: CASSLGLSSYEQYF. The CDR3 coding sequence is TGCGCCAGCAGCTTGGGACTTTCCTCCTACGAGCAGTACTTC.